These 28 T cell receptor beta chains were all obtained from the same sample, sequenced in a study of blood T cell repertoires in COVID-19. The data were produced by immunoSEQ multiplex PCR, yet TCRdb's version contains in-frame clones alone and is incomplete. The sample includes 120,000 or so clones, 90% of them seen just once. The sequencing input was peripheral blood. The receptors stem from a man over 45 with active COVID-19.

V is TRBV5-1 and J is TRBJ2-1; D possibly corresponds to TRBD2 (5 bases). V was clipped by 0 bases and J by 0 bases, with 7 bases between them. The CDR3 is 15 amino acids. Germline assignment: CDR1 SGHRS and CDR2 YFSETQ. CDR3 protein: CASSLGGGSYNEQFF. The DNA of the CDR3 is TGCGCCAGCAGCTTGGGCGGAGGCTCCTACAATGAGCAGTTCTTC.

The gene calls are TRBV29-1 and TRBJ1-5; D is uncertain. Per the germline V gene, CDR1 is SQVTM and CDR2 is ANQGSEA. Trimming removed 6 bases at V and 4 bases at J, with 7 bases between. The CDR3 is 11 amino acids. CDR3 amino acids: CSVASNQPQHF. CDR3 sequence (DNA): TGCAGCGTCGCGTCAAATCAGCCCCAGCATTTT.

The chain links TRBV20-1 to TRBJ2-7; D unclear. This CDR3 has 10 amino acids. Deletions cut 5 bases from V and 4 bases from J, with 6 bases between. Germline V lookup: CDR1 DFQATT, CDR2 SNEGSKA (reference sequence). CDR3 bases: TGCAGTGCTGGCACATACGAGCAGTACTTC. Translating it yields CSAGTYEQYF.

DNA for the CDR3: TGTGCCAGCACCACCGGGGGAGTGGCTGAGCAGTTCTTC. Protein product: CASTTGGVAEQFF. The chain has TRBV6-5 and TRBJ2-1, with D possibly matching TRBD2 (6 bases). Germline CDR1 is MNHEY and CDR2 is SVGAGI. This CDR3 spans 13 amino acids. V was clipped by 7 bases and J by 9 bases, with 16 bases between them.

V gene TRBV18 combines with J gene TRBJ2-3, with 7 bases fitting TRBD1. Germline CDR1 and CDR2: KGHSH and LQKENI. V dropped 3 bases and J dropped 7; count of bases not matched to a gene: 13. The CDR3 loop spans 16 amino acids. The CDR3 region is CASSPTTGQSANTQYF. CDR3 DNA: TGTGCCAGCTCACCGACAACGGGACAGTCTGCAAATACGCAGTATTTT. The full variable domain, with the rest looked up from reference TRBV18 and TRBJ2-3, is NAGVMQNPRHLVRRRGQEARLRCSPMKGHSHVYWYRQLPEEGLKFMVYLQKENIIDESGMPKERFSAEFPKEGPSILRIQQVVRGDSAAYFCASSPTTGQSANTQYFGPGTRLTVL.

The CDR3 nucleotides are TGCGCCAGCAGCGAGGCGTTCGCGAACACCGGGGAGCTGTTTTTT. It encodes CASSEAFANTGELFF. The V call is TRBV5-1, the J call TRBJ2-2; D not certain. This CDR3 has 15 residues. Germline V gene data show CDR1 as SGHRS and CDR2 as YFSETQ. Trimming cost V 4 bases and J 0 bases, with 10 bases left between them.

The V gene is TRBV3-1 (or the pseudogene TRBV3-2), the J gene TRBJ2-3; 9 nucleotides agree with TRBD2. J lost 6 bases, V lost 4 bases, and 8 bases had no gene match. The CDR3 sequence is 15 residues long. Germline V CDR1 and CDR2: LGHDT, YNNKEL (reference sequence). The CDR3, as DNA: TGTGCCAGCAGCCCTTCTAGCGGGGCAGCCGATACGCAGTATTTT. It is translated as CASSPSSGAADTQYF.

The V and J genes are TRBV29-1 and TRBJ2-3; D might be TRBD2 (6 bases). CDR1 SQVTM and CDR2 ANQGSEA come from the germline V gene. The ends were cut back, 3 bases at V and 1 base at J, with 14 bases in the middle. The CDR3 has 15 residues. The CDR3 spells CSVENLSGGTDTQYF. In nucleotides, the CDR3 is TGCAGCGTTGAGAACCTTAGCGGTGGCACAGATACGCAGTATTTT.

The V gene is TRBV25-1, the J gene TRBJ2-7; D might be TRBD1 (6 bases). Germline V gives CDR1 MGHDK, CDR2 SYGVNS. This CDR3 is 13 amino acids long. The germline V and J ends were trimmed by 4 bases and 1 base, with 8 bases remaining between them. The CDR3 reads CASSGQGSYEQYF. The CDR3 DNA is TGTGCCAGCAGTGGCCAGGGGTCCTACGAGCAGTACTTC.

The rearrangement links TRBV6-5 to TRBJ1-2; the D gene is possibly TRBD1 (6 bases). Per germline, CDR1 MNHEY and CDR2 SVGAGI. Deletions cut 6 bases from V and 2 bases from J, with 13 bases between. This CDR3 contains 14 residues. As DNA, the CDR3 is TGTGCCAGCAGGTCAGGGGTATCGAACTATGGCTACACCTTC. Translating gives CASRSGVSNYGYTF.

Points on this clone: This sample also contains other DNA sequences that code for the same CDR3. The V call is TRBV9, the J call TRBJ2-3; D is unresolved. V dropped 3 bases and J dropped 4 bases, with 3 bases sitting between them. Germline assignment: CDR1 SGDLS and CDR2 YYNGEE. There are 11 residues in the CDR3. The CDR3 nucleotides read TGTGCCAGCAGCGCAGCAGATACGCAGTATTTT. This translates into CASSAADTQYF.

The rearrangement uses TRBV2 and TRBJ1-6, with 7 nucleotides matching TRBD1. CDR3 length: 16 residues. The trim removed 6 bases at V and 7 bases at J, leaving 12 bases unmatched. Germline assignment: CDR1 SNHLY and CDR2 FYNNEI. The chain's CDR3 is CASSLTGMSRNSPLHF. The CDR3 nucleotides read TGTGCCAGCAGCTTGACAGGGATGAGTCGGAATTCACCCCTCCACTTT.

The chain recombines TRBV13 with TRBJ1-4; TRBD1 agrees at 10 bases. The length of the CDR3 is 15 residues. The V gene end was trimmed by 5 bases and the J gene end by 8 bases; junction bases not matched to a gene: 8. CDR1 and CDR2 (germline): PRHDT, FYEKMQ (reference sequence). The CDR3 nucleotides read TGTGCCAGCAGCGACACCGGGACAGGGGTCGAAAAACTGTTTTTT. Residues: CASSDTGTGVEKLFF.

The count of this clone is one. The J gene is TRBJ2-2, the V gene TRBV6-6; 9 bases map to TRBD1. Trimming removed 5 bases from V and 7 bases from J; junction bases left unmatched: 5. The CDR3 length is 14 residues. CDR1 MNHNY and CDR2 SVGAGI come from the germline V gene (reference sequence). CDR3 sequence reads: CASSAGQGIGELFF. The DNA for the CDR3 is TGTGCCAGCAGTGCCGGACAGGGGATCGGGGAGCTGTTTTTT.

In regard to this clone: Other nucleotide sequences from this sample produce the same CDR3. V and J are TRBV11-3 and TRBJ2-1; tentative D call: TRBD2 (5 bases). V lost 5 bases to trimming and J lost 0 bases, with 11 bases between them. Germline V gene data show CDR1 as SGHNT and CDR2 as YENEEA. CDR3 length: 15 residues. The CDR3 sequence is CASSLSGNSYNEQFF. The CDR3 nucleotides read TGTGCCAGCAGCCTGAGCGGAAACTCCTACAATGAGCAGTTCTTC.

The chain joins TRBV21-1 to TRBJ1-5. TRBV21-1 is a recognized pseudogene. This CDR3 has 14 amino acids. The CDR3 DNA follows: TGTGCCAGCAGCAAACTAAAGGGAGAACAGCCCCAGCATTTT. Translation gives CASSKLKGEQPQHF.

The genes are TRBV5-1 and TRBJ1-1; tentatively, D is TRBD1 (5 bases). V was shortened by 2 bases and J by 3 bases, with 11 bases between the two germline ends. The CDR3 covers 14 residues. Per germline, CDR1 SGHRS and CDR2 YFSETQ. In nucleotides, the CDR3 is TGCGCCAGCAGCTTTCAGGGCCTAGACACTGAAGCTTTCTTT. Encoded protein: CASSFQGLDTEAFF.

This chain joins TRBV21-1 and TRBJ2-7; TRBD1 is the table's D call and was not checked against the DNA. TRBV21-1 is an annotated pseudogene. This CDR3 comprises 22 residues. The CDR3 here is CASSKKRDRGPNSSALPYEQYF. The CDR3 DNA is TGTGCCAGCAGCAAAAAACGGGACAGGGGGCCCAACAGCAGCGCTCTTCCCTACGAGCAGTACTTC.

The chain links TRBV6-6 to TRBJ1-5; no reliable D call. This CDR3 has 14 residues. Between the trimmed V and J ends, which lost 2 bases and 7 bases, there was a span of 12 bases. The germline V gene encodes CDR1 MNHNY and CDR2 SVGAGI (reference sequence). CDR3 sequence reads: CASSYNSGPQPQHF. CDR3 nucleotides: TGTGCCAGCAGTTACAATTCAGGCCCCCAGCCCCAGCATTTT.

This clone was observed a few times. J is TRBJ2-5 and V is TRBV3-1 (or the pseudogene TRBV3-2), with 7 bases lining up with TRBD1. This CDR3 is 14 amino acids long. The germline gives CDR1 LGHDT, CDR2 YNNKEL (reference sequence). V gave up 5 bases and J gave up 5 bases; unmatched junction bases: 8. The CDR3 DNA is TGTGCCAGCAGCTCACACAGGGGCTTTGAGACCCAGTACTTC. It encodes CASSSHRGFETQYF.

A remark on this clone: The same CDR3 can be traced to other DNA sequences in this sample. This chain's CDR3 is CASSPLGPGNTIYF. Written as DNA, the CDR3 is TGTGCCAGCAGCCCCCTGGGCCCTGGAAACACCATATATTTT. The chain employs TRBV14 and TRBJ1-3; D gene ambiguous. V lost 4 bases and J lost 2, with 9 bases in between. The CDR3 consists of 14 residues. The germline V gene has CDR1 SGHDN and CDR2 FVKESK.

This chain joins TRBV2 and TRBJ1-1; TRBD1 matches 7 bases. Germline trimming cut 6 bases from V and 6 bases from J; bases unmatched to any gene: 13. CDR3 length: 15 amino acids. In germline, CDR1 is SNHLY, CDR2 FYNNEI. The CDR3 DNA is TGTGCCAGCAGCCTTACTAGTACAGGGGTCTCTGAAGCTTTCTTT. Its protein is CASSLTSTGVSEAFF.

The rearrangement joins TRBV6-5 to TRBJ1-1; 7 bases align to TRBD1. CDR1 MNHEY and CDR2 SVGAGI come from the germline V gene. The CDR3 runs to 14 residues. Trimming removed 3 bases from V and 2 bases from J; junction bases left unmatched: 3. CDR3 region: CASSYRTGNTEAFF. CDR3 in DNA: TGTGCCAGCAGTTATCGGACAGGAAACACTGAAGCTTTCTTT.

This clone was recorded once. The chain combines TRBV19 with TRBJ1-3; D ambiguous. V shed 6 bases and J shed 4 bases, with 16 bases lying between them. CDR3 length: 15 amino acids. Looked up from germline, CDR1 is LNHDA and CDR2 is SQIVND (reference sequence). The CDR3 DNA is TGTGCCAGTAGCCCTAGGTCGGGTTCCGGAAACACCATATATTTT. As protein: CASSPRSGSGNTIYF.

The chain uses TRBV7-2 and TRBJ2-5; 7 bases agree with TRBD2. Germline V gives CDR1 SGHTA, CDR2 FQGNSA. This CDR3 has 18 amino acids. V lost 1 base, J lost 2 bases, and 13 bases stayed unmatched. CDR3 loop: CASSLGLSGGSLQETQYF. CDR3 sequence (DNA): TGTGCCAGCAGCTTAGGCTTGTCCGGGGGGTCACTTCAAGAGACCCAGTACTTC.

The CDR3, as DNA: TGTGCCAGCAGTACCGCGACAGGGTCCGCGCAGTACGTC. Amino acid sequence: CASSTATGSAQYV. The chain links TRBV28 to TRBJ2-7, with 7 nucleotides matching TRBD1. Germline values: CDR1 MDHEN, CDR2 SYDVKM. The CDR3 runs to 13 residues. V shed 5 bases, J shed 9 bases, and the junction held 10 bases outside the gene matches.

This clone appeared once. This chain links TRBV11-3 with TRBJ2-2, with D hard to call. Trimming took off 8 bases at V and 7 bases at J, with 11 bases between the two ends. Germline V gene sequence: CDR1 SGHNT, CDR2 YENEEA. The CDR3 loop spans 12 amino acids. The CDR3 reads CASGIGGGELFF. CDR3 DNA: TGTGCCAGCGGCATTGGCGGCGGGGAGCTGTTTTTT. Filled out from reference TRBV11-3 and TRBJ2-2, the complete variable domain reads EAGVVQSPRYKIIEKKQPVAFWCNPISGHNTLYWYLQNLGQGPELLIRYENEEAVDDSQLPKDRFSAERLKGVDSTLKIQPAELGDSAVYLCASGIGGGELFFGEGSRLTVL.

The chain recombines TRBV11-3 with TRBJ2-3; 10 nucleotides match TRBD2. The CDR3 has 17 amino acids. J was trimmed by 3 bases and V by 1 base; bases with no gene match: 7. Germline CDR1 SGHNT, CDR2 YENEEA. The CDR3 DNA reads TGTGCCAGCAGCTTAGGAGCGGGAGGGATGAGTACAGATACGCAGTATTTT. It specifies CASSLGAGGMSTDTQYF.